This T cell receptor beta chain is from a study of Ad26.COV2.S vaccination and SARS-CoV-2 variants. Study information: Of the COV1001 trial arms, the Ad26.COV2.S arm included the donor.

Treatment: roughly 19 received Ad26.COV2.S at low or high dose, single or two shots; 5 received placebo; per-sample allocation not given. Day 63 after the first vaccine or placebo injection was the time point for sampling. Profiled with immunoSEQ multiplex PCR; TCRdb holds only in-frame clones, not every one. The sample yields a few hundred thousand clones, 85% to 90% seen once. The CDR3 length is 14 residues. Germline assignment: CDR1 SGHAT and CDR2 FQNNGV. Trimming took off 3 bases at V and 2 bases at J, with 11 bases between the two ends. The TCR originated in a person between 18 and 59 years old who received the Ad26.COV2.S COVID-19 vaccine or a placebo. The J gene is TRBJ2-7, the V gene TRBV11-2, with TRBD2 as a possible D gene (6 bases). The sequenced sample was peripheral blood, obtained in a trial of Ad26.COV2.S vaccine versus placebo. This CDR3 reads CASSFGTGAYEQYF. CDR3 nucleotide sequence: TGTGCCAGCAGCTTCGGGACTGGTGCCTACGAGCAGTACTTC. Supplemented by reference TRBV11-2 and TRBJ2-7, the full variable domain reads EAGVAQSPRYKIIEKRQSVAFWCNPISGHATLYWYQQILGQGPKLLIQFQNNGVVDDSQLPKDRFSAERLKGVDSTLKIQPAKLEDSAVYLCASSFGTGAYEQYFGPGTRLTVT.